This TCR beta chain was observed in a study of blood T cells in healthy people across ages. This clonotype showed up just a few times. Through a sample-barcoded 5' primer and a J-beta primer mix, a second PCR was run for about 6 to 11 cycles. TCRdb re-called the 5' RACE reads with MiXCR, one entry per CDR3 protein. This sample yields approximately 730,000 distinct CDR3 sequences, of which roughly 50% are seen a single time; around 41% belongs to the top ten. Germline V gives CDR1 SGHRS, CDR2 YFSETQ. The J segment lost 6 bases and the V segment lost 4 bases, leaving 10 bases of the junction unmatched. This CDR3 is built from 16 residues.

The J gene is TRBJ2-1, the V gene TRBV5-1; TRBD1 matches at 10 bases. The source of this sequence is an older man in good health. Sequenced input: blood. The DNA for the CDR3 is TGCGCCAGCAGCGGTGGTGGCGGGACAGGGGTCAATGAGCAGTTCTTC. Protein sequence: CASSGGGGTGVNEQFF.